These 27 T cell receptor beta chains were all obtained from the same sample, sequenced in a study of T cell responses to AZD1222 COVID-19 vaccine. Clones were sequenced by immunoSEQ multiplex PCR, and TCRdb holds only the in-frame ones, with some missing. Of about 130,000 clones listed, about nine tenths are singletons. The sequenced sample was peripheral blood, obtained on day 0 of AZD1222 vaccination. These receptors were obtained from an adult in good health.

The chain has TRBV2 and TRBJ1-2; D may be TRBD1 (6 bases). The germline V gene has CDR1 SNHLY and CDR2 FYNNEI. V was trimmed by 10 bases and J by 4 bases, leaving 16 bases between them. The CDR3 has 13 residues. DNA for the CDR3: TGTGCCACCCTACCCGACAGGAGCTATGGCTACACCTTC. Its translation is CATLPDRSYGYTF.

On this clone: One end of the junction does not line up with germline, which may come from a read error. V usage is TRBV27 and J usage is TRBJ2-4, with 8 bases fitting TRBD2. Germline values: CDR1 MNHEY, CDR2 SMNVEV (reference sequence). The CDR3 loop spans 15 amino acids. The CDR3 DNA reads TGTGCCAGCAGCTTATCGGGGGGGTCCGGGGACATTCAGTACTTC. Translation gives CASSLSGGSGDIQYF.

V and J are TRBV6-1 and TRBJ2-7, with D hard to call. The CDR3 runs 14 residues. Deletions cut 1 base from V and 6 bases from J, with 13 bases between. Germline V gene sequence: CDR1 MNHNS, CDR2 SASEGT. CDR3 nucleotides: TGTGCCAGCAGTGAAGATCTGCGTACAAGCGAGCAGTACTTC. It encodes CASSEDLRTSEQYF.

This chain joins TRBV9 and TRBJ2-7, with 9 bases identical to TRBD1. V dropped 4 bases and J dropped 1; count of bases not matched to a gene: 6. The V gene's germline CDR1 is SGDLS and CDR2 YYNGEE. The CDR3 sequence is 15 residues long. This chain's CDR3 is CASSPGQGWSYEQYF. The CDR3 nucleotides are TGTGCCAGCAGCCCGGGACAGGGATGGTCCTACGAGCAGTACTTC.

CDR3 coding DNA: TGCAGCGTTGGACAGGGGGAAGGTAGCAATCAGCCCCAGCATTTT. Encoded protein: CSVGQGEGSNQPQHF. The chain recombines TRBV29-1 with TRBJ1-5; 9 positions match TRBD1. Germline assignment: CDR1 SQVTM and CDR2 ANQGSEA. The CDR3 contains 15 residues. The V segment lost 4 bases and the J segment 0 bases; nucleotides outside the gene matches: 4.

This chain joins TRBV12-3 or TRBV12-4 and TRBJ1-1, with D unresolved. V lost 5 bases to trimming and J lost 0 bases, with 7 bases between them. The CDR3 loop spans 13 amino acids. CDR3 in amino acids: CASSLQLNTEAFF. In DNA, the CDR3 is TGTGCCAGCAGTCTACAGTTGAACACTGAAGCTTTCTTT.

The chain recombines TRBV6-5 with TRBJ1-1, with D maybe TRBD1 (5 bases). The CDR3 extends over 15 amino acids. Germline CDR1 is MNHEY and CDR2 is SVGAGI. Trimming removed 2 bases from V and 3 bases from J, with 13 bases in between. The CDR3 is CASSYIGWGDTEAFF. The CDR3 bases are TGTGCCAGCAGTTACATTGGTTGGGGGGACACTGAAGCTTTCTTT.

The chain uses TRBV4-1 and TRBJ2-2; D remains ambiguous. Germline lookup yields CDR1 MGHRA and CDR2 YSYEKL. Between the trimmed V and J ends, which lost 3 bases and 5 bases, there was a span of 13 bases. CDR3 length: 15 amino acids. The CDR3 sequence: CASSQNSGSTGELFF. The CDR3 DNA is TGCGCCAGCAGCCAGAATTCCGGGTCGACCGGGGAGCTGTTTTTT.

The chain employs TRBV27 and TRBJ1-2; 8 bases fit TRBD1. This CDR3 contains 14 residues. Germline-derived CDR1 and CDR2 are MNHEY and SMNVEV (reference sequence). V dropped 2 bases and J dropped 13; count of bases not matched to a gene: 12. The CDR3, as DNA: TGTGCCAGCAGTTTACAGGGGGCAAATTTAATTCTCACCTTC. Translation gives CASSLQGANLILTF.

This clone was observed a single time. The chain has TRBV27 and TRBJ1-3, with a tentative D call TRBD1 (5 bases). With 5 bases removed from V and 2 bases from J, the gap between germline ends came to 16 bases. The CDR3 consists of 16 residues. The germline V gene encodes CDR1 MNHEY and CDR2 SMNVEV (reference sequence). The CDR3 DNA is TGTGCCAGCAGTACCCGCCCCGGGACTGCTGGAAACACCATATATTTT. Protein sequence: CASSTRPGTAGNTIYF.

The V gene is TRBV11-1, the J gene TRBJ1-1, with D possibly TRBD1 on 5 matching bases. CDR3 length: 14 amino acids. CDR1 SGHAT and CDR2 FQDESV come from the germline V gene (reference sequence). V shed 6 bases and J shed 4 bases, with 15 bases lying between them. CDR3 nucleotide sequence: TGTGCCAGCAGTACCGACAGATACCGCACTGAAGCTTTCTTT. The encoded protein is CASSTDRYRTEAFF.

This rearrangement joins TRBV5-8 to TRBJ2-7, with D possibly matching TRBD2 (6 bases). There are 14 residues in the CDR3. Trimming removed 1 base at V and 1 base at J, with 9 bases between. CDR1 is SGHTS, CDR2 YDEGEE, per germline. The CDR3: CASSLRGRSYEQYF. The CDR3 DNA is TGTGCCAGCAGCTTGCGAGGGAGGTCCTACGAGCAGTACTTC.

This chain connects TRBV18 to TRBJ1-2; no reliable D call. Germline lookup yields CDR1 KGHSH and CDR2 LQKENI. This CDR3 has 13 residues. Trimming left V 1 base short and J 3 bases short, with 6 bases between. The DNA of the CDR3 is TGTGCCAGCTCACCACAGGAATACTATGGCTACACCTTC. This sequence encodes CASSPQEYYGYTF.

The chain carries TRBV5-1 and TRBJ1-1, with TRBD1 as a possible D gene (6 bases). The CDR3 totals 13 residues. The V and J ends lost 4 bases and 8 bases respectively, with 15 bases between them. Germline V lookup: CDR1 SGHRS, CDR2 YFSETQ. CDR3: CASSTGQTPEAFF. The CDR3 DNA sequence: TGCGCCAGCAGCACCGGACAGACCCCCGAAGCTTTCTTT.

The chain uses TRBV5-8 and TRBJ1-3; no reliable D call. This CDR3 contains 16 residues. The germline CDR1 and CDR2 sequences are SGHTS and YDEGEE. Trimming pared 4 bases from V and 2 bases from J, leaving 16 bases between. The CDR3 sequence: CASSPVRHTTGNTIYF. The CDR3 DNA is TGTGCCAGCAGCCCTGTGCGGCATACCACTGGAAACACCATATATTTT.

The gene calls are TRBV4-3 and TRBJ1-2; possible D gene TRBD1, 5 bases. Germline loops: CDR1 LGHNA, CDR2 YSLEER. The CDR3 extends over 16 amino acids. Deletions cut 3 bases from V and 0 bases from J, with 14 bases between. The DNA for the CDR3 is TGCGCCAGCAGCCACCATACCCGGGACGCTAACTATGGCTACACCTTC. Protein sequence: CASSHHTRDANYGYTF.

The CDR3 loop reads CASSQGLSPREKLFF. The CDR3 DNA reads TGCGCCAGCAGCCAAGGGTTATCGCCTCGGGAAAAACTGTTTTTT. V and J are TRBV4-3 and TRBJ1-4; D remains ambiguous. The CDR3 loop spans 15 amino acids. Germline values: CDR1 LGHNA, CDR2 YSLEER. Between the trimmed V and J ends, which lost 1 base and 8 bases, there was a span of 14 bases.

The chain joins TRBV4-1 to TRBJ1-1, with D possibly matching TRBD1 (5 bases). Germline values: CDR1 MGHRA, CDR2 YSYEKL. V was pared by 0 bases and J by 6 bases, with 11 bases between. This CDR3 is 14 amino acids long. CDR3 bases: TGCGCCAGCAGCCAAGATCTGGGGCTAGCTGAAGCTTTCTTT. This encodes CASSQDLGLAEAFF.

The chain combines TRBV3-1 (or the pseudogene TRBV3-2) with TRBJ1-2; 7 bases fit TRBD1. J was trimmed by 5 bases and V by 2 bases; bases with no gene match: 8. The CDR3 spans 15 residues. Germline CDR1 is LGHDT and CDR2 is YNNKEL (reference sequence). The CDR3 spells CASSQPATGVYGYTF. The CDR3 nucleotides read TGTGCCAGCAGCCAACCGGCAACAGGGGTATATGGCTACACCTTC.

This clone was recorded once. Here the CDR3 reads CASRGIQGAQNGSLHF. In nucleotides, the CDR3 is TGTGCCAGCAGAGGAATACAGGGGGCGCAAAATGGGTCCCTCCACTTT. V and J are TRBV21-1 and TRBJ1-6; the DNA was not compared with TRBD1, the D call given in the table. TRBV21-1 is given as a pseudogene. CDR3 length: 16 amino acids.

The V call is TRBV19, the J call TRBJ1-2; D is undetermined. Germline V gene sequence: CDR1 LNHDA, CDR2 SQIVND (reference sequence). V shed 10 bases and J shed 8 bases, with 20 bases lying between them. The CDR3 totals 13 residues. In DNA, the CDR3 is TGTGCCACCCTTAGTAAGGGTAGGGAAGGCTACACCTTC. Translation gives CATLSKGREGYTF.

The chain has TRBV18 and TRBJ1-3; 8 nucleotides line up with TRBD1. With 3 bases clipped from V and 0 bases from J, the junction kept 16 bases outside the gene matches. This CDR3 has 20 residues. The germline gives CDR1 KGHSH, CDR2 LQKENI. This chain's CDR3 is CASSPIDRGLPPYSGNTIYF. The DNA for the CDR3 is TGTGCCAGCTCACCTATAGACAGGGGCCTTCCCCCTTACTCTGGAAACACCATATATTTT.

The chain joins TRBV11-2 to TRBJ1-2; 9 nucleotides agree with TRBD1. The germline V gene has CDR1 SGHAT and CDR2 FQNNGV. V was pared by 4 bases and J by 5 bases, with 11 bases of the junction left unmatched. The CDR3 runs to 16 residues. CDR3 amino acids: CASSYLRRDRDYGYTF. The CDR3 region has the DNA TGTGCCAGCAGCTATTTACGCCGGGACAGGGATTATGGCTACACCTTC.

With regard to this clone: This same CDR3 is encoded by further DNA sequences in the sample. The chain couples TRBV6-2 or TRBV6-3 to TRBJ2-5; unclear D gene. Trimming removed 2 bases at V and 5 bases at J, with 6 bases between. The CDR3 totals 12 residues. Germline V gene lookup returns CDR1 MNHEY and CDR2 SVGEGT. The CDR3 region has the DNA TGTGCCAGCAGTTACGTGGGGGAGACCCAGTACTTC. Its protein product is CASSYVGETQYF.

The V gene is TRBV5-1, the J gene TRBJ2-2, with 10 nucleotides matching TRBD1. V dropped 3 bases and J dropped 2; count of bases not matched to a gene: 1. Per germline, CDR1 SGHRS and CDR2 YFSETQ. The CDR3 totals 15 residues. Here the CDR3 reads CASSWDRGNTGELFF. The CDR3 coding sequence is TGCGCCAGCAGCTGGGACAGGGGAAACACCGGGGAGCTGTTTTTT.

This chain connects TRBV9 to TRBJ2-3, with 7 bases aligning to TRBD2. The ends lost 0 bases at V and 2 bases at J; junction bases unmatched: 3. Germline loops: CDR1 SGDLS, CDR2 YYNGEE. The CDR3 is made up of 15 amino acids. The CDR3 region has the DNA TGTGCCAGCAGCGTAGTTGGGGACTACACAGATACGCAGTATTTT. Translating it yields CASSVVGDYTDTQYF.

Details on this clone: The sample has other DNA sequences that encode this CDR3 too. The chain employs TRBV28 and TRBJ1-5; the D is unclear. The germline V gene has CDR1 MDHEN and CDR2 SYDVKM. The CDR3 loop spans 11 amino acids. The V gene lost 2 bases and the J gene lost 7 bases, with 3 bases spanning the gap. The CDR3: CASSLNQPQHF. CDR3 nucleotides: TGTGCCAGCAGTTTAAACCAGCCCCAGCATTTT.